Listed here is a single TCR beta chain. Germline lookup yields CDR1 SNHLY and CDR2 FYNNEI. The CDR3 is 13 amino acids. The V and J ends lost 6 bases and 10 bases, in that order; junction bases with no gene match: 9. This specimen belongs to a study of shared clonotypes between healthy human individuals. Study details: Per donor, CD8 memory used one plate, CD8 naive used two, CD4 memory used three and CD4 naive used three.

Profiled with immunoSEQ multiplex PCR; TCRdb holds only in-frame clones, not every one. The sample includes a few million clones, around 92% of them seen just once. What was sequenced was naive CD4+ T cells from PBMCs. Described subset: CD45RA+ positively selected. The receptor comes from a man between 18 and 29 years old in good health. Some clones in this sample may be carry-over from other donors' samples. The rearrangement links TRBV2 to TRBJ2-1, with 7 bases aligning to TRBD1. CDR3 protein: CASRADRVREQFF. CDR3 DNA: TGTGCCAGCAGGGCAGACAGGGTAAGGGAGCAGTTCTTC.